Detailed here is one TCR beta chain. Its antigen is not known. V dropped 3 bases and J dropped 0 bases, with 9 bases sitting between them. The CDR3 runs 14 residues. The germline V gene has CDR1 SGDLS and CDR2 YYNGEE. This sample was included in a study of OX40 agonist ivuxolimab in advanced cancers. About the study: Hepatocellular carcinoma, melanoma, renal cell or head and neck cancer was diagnosed in the dose-escalation patients. Study results and limitations: The study observed clonal expansion of CD4+ and CD8+ blood T cells by week 6 at 0.1 to 3.0 mg/kg. At 0.1-3.0 mg/kg, partial responders had clonal expansion among the lowest observed. More expanded clones were seen, on average, in CD8+ T cells than in CD4+.

Repertoires were generated with immunoSEQ multiplex PCR, while TCRdb's copy carries only in-frame clones and drops some. This sample has about 48,000 clones, with approximately 86% found just once. The chain joins TRBV9 to TRBJ1-1; no clear D. The material sequenced was CD4+ or CD8+ T cells sorted from blood, taken in a trial of the OX40 agonist ivuxolimab. The TCR originated in an adult with an advanced solid tumor such as melanoma, head and neck, liver or kidney cancer. CDR3 protein: CASSASRMNTEAFF. The CDR3 bases are TGTGCCAGCAGCGCCTCAAGAATGAACACTGAAGCTTTCTTT.